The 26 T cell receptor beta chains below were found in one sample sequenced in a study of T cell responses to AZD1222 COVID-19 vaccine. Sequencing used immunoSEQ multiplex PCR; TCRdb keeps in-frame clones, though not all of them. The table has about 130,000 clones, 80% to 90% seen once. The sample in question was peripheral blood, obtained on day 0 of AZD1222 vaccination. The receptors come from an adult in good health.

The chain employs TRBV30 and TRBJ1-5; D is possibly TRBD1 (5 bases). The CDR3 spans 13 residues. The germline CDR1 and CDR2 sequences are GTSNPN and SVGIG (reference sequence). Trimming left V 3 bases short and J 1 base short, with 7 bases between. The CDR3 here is CAWSGQSNQPQHF. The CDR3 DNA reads TGTGCCTGGAGCGGACAAAGCAATCAGCCCCAGCATTTT. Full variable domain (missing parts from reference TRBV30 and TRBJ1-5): SQTIHQWPATLVQPVGSPLSLECTVEGTSNPNLYWYRQAAGRGLQLLFYSVGIGQISSEVPQNLSASRPQDRQFILSSKKLLLSDSGFYLCAWSGQSNQPQHFGDGTRLSIL.

CDR3 DNA: TGTGCCAGCAGTTTATCGGCAGGTTTAACTGAAGCTTTCTTT. It encodes CASSLSAGLTEAFF. This chain connects TRBV27 to TRBJ1-1, with D unresolved. The V and J ends lost 0 bases and 5 bases respectively, with 10 bases between them. The germline V gene encodes CDR1 MNHEY and CDR2 SMNVEV (reference sequence). This CDR3 has 14 residues.

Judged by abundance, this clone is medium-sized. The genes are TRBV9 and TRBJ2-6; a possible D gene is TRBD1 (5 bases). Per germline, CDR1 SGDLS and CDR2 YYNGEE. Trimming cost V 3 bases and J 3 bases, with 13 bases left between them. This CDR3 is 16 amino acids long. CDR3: CASSETTRVGANVLTF. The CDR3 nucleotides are TGTGCCAGCAGCGAGACCACCAGGGTTGGGGCCAACGTCCTGACTTTC.

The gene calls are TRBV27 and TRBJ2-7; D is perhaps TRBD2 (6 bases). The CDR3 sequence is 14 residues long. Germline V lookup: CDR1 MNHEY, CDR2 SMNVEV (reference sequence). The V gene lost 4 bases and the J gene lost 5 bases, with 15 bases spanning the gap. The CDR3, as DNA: TGTGCCAGCAGTTACGGCTTGGGGGGTGACGAGCAGTACTTC. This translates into CASSYGLGGDEQYF.

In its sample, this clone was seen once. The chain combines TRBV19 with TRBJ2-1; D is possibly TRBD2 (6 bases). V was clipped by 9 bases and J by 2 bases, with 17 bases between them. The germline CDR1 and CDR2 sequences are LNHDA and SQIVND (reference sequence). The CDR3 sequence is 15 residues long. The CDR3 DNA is TGTGCCAGCTCGGCGCTAGCGCCAGCCTACAATGAGCAGTTCTTC. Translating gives CASSALAPAYNEQFF.

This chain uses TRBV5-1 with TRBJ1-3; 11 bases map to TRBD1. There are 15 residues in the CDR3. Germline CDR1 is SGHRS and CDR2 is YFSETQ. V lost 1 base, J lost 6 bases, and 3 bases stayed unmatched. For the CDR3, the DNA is TGCGCCAGCAGCTTGTCCGGACAGGGGGCAAACACCATATATTTT. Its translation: CASSLSGQGANTIYF.

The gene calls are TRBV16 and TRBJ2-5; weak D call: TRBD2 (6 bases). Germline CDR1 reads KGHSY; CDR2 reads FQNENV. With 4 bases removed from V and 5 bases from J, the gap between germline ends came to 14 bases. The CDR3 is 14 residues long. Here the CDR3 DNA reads TGTGCCAGCAGCCGCCGGAGGGCGGGGGAGACCCAGTACTTC. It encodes CASSRRRAGETQYF.

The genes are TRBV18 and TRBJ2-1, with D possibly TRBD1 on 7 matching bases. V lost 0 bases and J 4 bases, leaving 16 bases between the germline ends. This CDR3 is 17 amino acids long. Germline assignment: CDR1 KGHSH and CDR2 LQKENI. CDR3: CASSPPGRGAVYNEQFF. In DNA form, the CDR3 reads TGTGCCAGCTCACCACCCGGCAGGGGGGCGGTTTACAATGAGCAGTTCTTC.

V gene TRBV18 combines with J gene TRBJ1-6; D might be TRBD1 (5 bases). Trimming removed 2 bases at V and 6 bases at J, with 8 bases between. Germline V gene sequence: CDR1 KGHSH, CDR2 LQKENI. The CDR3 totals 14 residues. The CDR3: CASSPGTGNSPLHF. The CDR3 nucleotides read TGTGCCAGCTCACCAGGGACCGGTAATTCACCCCTCCACTTT.

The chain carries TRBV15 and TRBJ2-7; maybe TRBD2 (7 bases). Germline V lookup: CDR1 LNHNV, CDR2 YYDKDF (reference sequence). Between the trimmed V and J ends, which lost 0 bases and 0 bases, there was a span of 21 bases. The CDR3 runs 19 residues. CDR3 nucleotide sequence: TGTGCCACCAGCAGAGATGGGTGGGCGGGGGCCAGGGCCTCCTACGAGCAGTACTTC. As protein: CATSRDGWAGARASYEQYF.

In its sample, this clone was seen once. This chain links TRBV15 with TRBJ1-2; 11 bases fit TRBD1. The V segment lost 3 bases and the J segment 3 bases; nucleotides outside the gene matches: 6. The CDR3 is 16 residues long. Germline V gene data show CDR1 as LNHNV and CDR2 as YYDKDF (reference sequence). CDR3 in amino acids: CATSSPLDRGHYGYTF. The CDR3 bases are TGTGCCACCAGCAGTCCTCTGGACAGGGGGCACTATGGCTACACCTTC.

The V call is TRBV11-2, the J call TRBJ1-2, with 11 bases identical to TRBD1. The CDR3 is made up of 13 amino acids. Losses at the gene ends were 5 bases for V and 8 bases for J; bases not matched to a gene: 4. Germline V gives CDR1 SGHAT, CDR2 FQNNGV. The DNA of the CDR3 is TGTGCCAGCAGCCCCGGACAGGGGGCAGGCTACACCTTC. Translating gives CASSPGQGAGYTF. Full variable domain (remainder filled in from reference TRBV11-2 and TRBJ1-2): EAGVAQSPRYKIIEKRQSVAFWCNPISGHATLYWYQQILGQGPKLLIQFQNNGVVDDSQLPKDRFSAERLKGVDSTLKIQPAKLEDSAVYLCASSPGQGAGYTFGSGTRLTVV.

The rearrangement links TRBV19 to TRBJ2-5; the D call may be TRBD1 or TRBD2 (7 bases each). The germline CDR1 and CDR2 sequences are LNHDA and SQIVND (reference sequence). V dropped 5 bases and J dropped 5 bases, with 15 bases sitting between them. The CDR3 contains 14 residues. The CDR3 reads CASSPQGGFETQYF. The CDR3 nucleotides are TGTGCCAGTAGTCCCCAGGGGGGGTTTGAGACCCAGTACTTC.

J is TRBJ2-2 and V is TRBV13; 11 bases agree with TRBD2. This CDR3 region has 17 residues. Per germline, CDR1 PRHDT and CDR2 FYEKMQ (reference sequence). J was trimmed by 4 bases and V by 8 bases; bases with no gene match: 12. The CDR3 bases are TGTGCCAGCCACGTAGGGGCCGGGACTAGCGGCACCGGGGAGCTGTTTTTT. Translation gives CASHVGAGTSGTGELFF.

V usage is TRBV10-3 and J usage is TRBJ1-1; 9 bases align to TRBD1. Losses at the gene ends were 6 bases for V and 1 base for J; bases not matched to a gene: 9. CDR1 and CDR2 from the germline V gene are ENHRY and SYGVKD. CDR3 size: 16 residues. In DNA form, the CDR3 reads TGTGCCATCAGGGGACAGGGCGGTAGTTGGAACACTGAAGCTTTCTTT. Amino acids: CAIRGQGGSWNTEAFF.

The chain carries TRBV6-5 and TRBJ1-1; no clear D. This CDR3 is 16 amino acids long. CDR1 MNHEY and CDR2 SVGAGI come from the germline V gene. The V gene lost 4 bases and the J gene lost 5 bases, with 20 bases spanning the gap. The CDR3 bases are TGTGCCAGCAGTTTCGGCCCCAACCTACTCGCGACTGAAGCTTTCTTT. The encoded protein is CASSFGPNLLATEAFF.

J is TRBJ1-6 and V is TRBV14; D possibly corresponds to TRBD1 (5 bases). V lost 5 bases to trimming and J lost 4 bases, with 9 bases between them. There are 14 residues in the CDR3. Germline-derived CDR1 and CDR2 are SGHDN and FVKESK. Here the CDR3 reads CASSYGTYNSPLHF. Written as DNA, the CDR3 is TGTGCCAGCAGCTACGGGACGTATAATTCACCCCTCCACTTT.

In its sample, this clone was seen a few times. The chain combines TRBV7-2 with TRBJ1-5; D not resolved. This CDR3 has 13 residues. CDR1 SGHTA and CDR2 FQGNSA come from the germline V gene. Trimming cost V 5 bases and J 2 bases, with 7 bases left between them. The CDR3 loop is CASSPNRNQPQHF. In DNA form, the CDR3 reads TGTGCCAGCAGCCCGAACCGCAATCAGCCCCAGCATTTT.

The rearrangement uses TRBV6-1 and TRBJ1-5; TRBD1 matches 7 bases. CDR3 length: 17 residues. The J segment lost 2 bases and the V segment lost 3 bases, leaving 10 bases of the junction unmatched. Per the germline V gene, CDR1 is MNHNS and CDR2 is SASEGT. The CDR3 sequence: CASSEPGQPWGNQPQHF. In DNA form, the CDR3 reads TGTGCCAGCAGTGAGCCGGGACAGCCCTGGGGCAATCAGCCCCAGCATTTT.

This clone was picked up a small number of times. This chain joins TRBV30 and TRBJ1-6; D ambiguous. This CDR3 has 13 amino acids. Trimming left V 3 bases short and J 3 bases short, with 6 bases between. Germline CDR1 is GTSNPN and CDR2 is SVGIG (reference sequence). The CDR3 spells CAWRVLYNSPLHF. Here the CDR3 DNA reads TGTGCCTGGAGGGTGCTCTATAATTCACCCCTCCACTTT. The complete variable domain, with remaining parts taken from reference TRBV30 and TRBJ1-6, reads SQTIHQWPATLVQPVGSPLSLECTVEGTSNPNLYWYRQAAGRGLQLLFYSVGIGQISSEVPQNLSASRPQDRQFILSSKKLLLSDSGFYLCAWRVLYNSPLHFGNGTRLTVT.

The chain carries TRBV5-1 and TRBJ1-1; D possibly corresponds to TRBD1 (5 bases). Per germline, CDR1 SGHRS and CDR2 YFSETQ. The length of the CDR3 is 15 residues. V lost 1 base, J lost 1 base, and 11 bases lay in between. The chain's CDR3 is CASSLRGQGNTEAFF. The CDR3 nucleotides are TGCGCCAGCAGCTTGAGGGGCCAGGGGAACACTGAAGCTTTCTTT.

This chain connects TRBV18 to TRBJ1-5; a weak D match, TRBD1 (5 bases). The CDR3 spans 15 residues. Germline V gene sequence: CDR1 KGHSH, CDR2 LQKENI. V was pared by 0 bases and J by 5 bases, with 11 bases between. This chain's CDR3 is CASSPPGQLDQPQHF. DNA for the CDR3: TGTGCCAGCTCACCACCGGGGCAGCTCGATCAGCCCCAGCATTTT.

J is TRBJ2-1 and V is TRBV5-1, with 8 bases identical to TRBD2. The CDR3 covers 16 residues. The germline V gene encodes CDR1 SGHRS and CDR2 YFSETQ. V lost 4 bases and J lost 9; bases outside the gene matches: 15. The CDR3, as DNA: TGCGCCAGCAGCCCCGGTCGGGGGGGCGAAGAGACTGAGCAGTTCTTC. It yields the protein CASSPGRGGEETEQFF.

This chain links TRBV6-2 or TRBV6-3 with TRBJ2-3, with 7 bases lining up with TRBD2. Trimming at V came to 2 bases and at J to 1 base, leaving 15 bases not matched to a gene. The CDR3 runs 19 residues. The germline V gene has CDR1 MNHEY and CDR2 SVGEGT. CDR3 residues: CASSYRGFGGAGRTDTQYF. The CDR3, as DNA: TGTGCCAGCAGTTACCGGGGGTTCGGGGGAGCGGGACGCACAGATACGCAGTATTTT.

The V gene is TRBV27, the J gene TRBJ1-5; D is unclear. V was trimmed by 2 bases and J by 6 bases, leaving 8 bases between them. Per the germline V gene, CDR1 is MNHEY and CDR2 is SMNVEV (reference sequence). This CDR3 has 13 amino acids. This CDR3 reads CASSLTYRQPQHF. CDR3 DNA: TGTGCCAGCAGTTTAACTTATCGTCAGCCCCAGCATTTT.

The CDR3 loop is CASSPRARSGNTIYF. The CDR3 DNA is TGTGCCAGCAGCCCGAGGGCCCGCTCTGGAAACACCATATATTTT. V is TRBV7-2 and J is TRBJ1-3, with D uncertain. CDR3 length: 15 amino acids. From germline, CDR1 is SGHTA and CDR2 FQGNSA. Deletions cut 5 bases from V and 0 bases from J, with 11 bases between. The full variable domain, rest sourced from reference TRBV7-2 and TRBJ1-3, is GAGVSQSPSNKVTEKGKDVELRCDPISGHTALYWYRQSLGQGLEFLIYFQGNSAPDKSGLPSDRFSAERTGGSVSTLTIQRTQQEDSAVYLCASSPRARSGNTIYFGEGSWLTVV.